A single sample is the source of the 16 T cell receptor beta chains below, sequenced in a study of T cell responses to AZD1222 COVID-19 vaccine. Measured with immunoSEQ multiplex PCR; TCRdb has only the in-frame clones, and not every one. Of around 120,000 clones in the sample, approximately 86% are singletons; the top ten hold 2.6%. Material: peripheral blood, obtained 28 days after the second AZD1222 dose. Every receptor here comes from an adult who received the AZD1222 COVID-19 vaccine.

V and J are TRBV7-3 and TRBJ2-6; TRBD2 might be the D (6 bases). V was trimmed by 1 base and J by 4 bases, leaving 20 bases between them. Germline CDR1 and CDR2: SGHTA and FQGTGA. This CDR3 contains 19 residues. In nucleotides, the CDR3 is TGTGCCAGCAGCTTAAGGTCGGGAGAGGGGCCGGGAGGGGCCAACGTCCTGACTTTC. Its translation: CASSLRSGEGPGGANVLTF.

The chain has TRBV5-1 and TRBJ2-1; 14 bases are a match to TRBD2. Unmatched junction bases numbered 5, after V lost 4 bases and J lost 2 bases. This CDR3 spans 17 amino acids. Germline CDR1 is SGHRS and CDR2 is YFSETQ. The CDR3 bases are TGCGCCAGCAGCCCCCAGACTAGCGGGGGGGCCTACAATGAGCAGTTCTTC. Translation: CASSPQTSGGAYNEQFF.

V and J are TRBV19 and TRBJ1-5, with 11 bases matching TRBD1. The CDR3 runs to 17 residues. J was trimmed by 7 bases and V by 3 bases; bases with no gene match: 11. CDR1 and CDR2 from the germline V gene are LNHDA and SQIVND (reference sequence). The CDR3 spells CASSIIGGQGVRQPQHF. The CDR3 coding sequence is TGTGCCAGTAGTATTATAGGGGGACAGGGGGTCAGGCAGCCCCAGCATTTT.

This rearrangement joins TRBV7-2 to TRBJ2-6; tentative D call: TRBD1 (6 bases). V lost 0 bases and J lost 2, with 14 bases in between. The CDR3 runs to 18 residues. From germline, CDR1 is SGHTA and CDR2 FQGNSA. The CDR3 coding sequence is TGTGCCAGCAGCTTAGCGCTTGGGGGCAGAGCTGGGGCCAACGTCCTGACTTTC. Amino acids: CASSLALGGRAGANVLTF.

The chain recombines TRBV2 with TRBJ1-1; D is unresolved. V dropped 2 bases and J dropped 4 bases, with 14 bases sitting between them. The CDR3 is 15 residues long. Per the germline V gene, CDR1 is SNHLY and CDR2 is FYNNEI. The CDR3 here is CASSEQDSGVTEAFF. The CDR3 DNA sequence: TGTGCCAGCAGTGAACAGGATAGTGGTGTCACTGAAGCTTTCTTT.

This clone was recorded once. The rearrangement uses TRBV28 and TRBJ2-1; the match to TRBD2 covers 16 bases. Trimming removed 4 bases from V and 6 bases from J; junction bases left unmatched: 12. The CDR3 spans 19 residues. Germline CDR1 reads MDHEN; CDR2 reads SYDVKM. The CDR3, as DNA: TGTGCCAGCAGTTCCCCGGGACTAGCGGGGGGGCCGGGATTCAATGAGCAGTTCTTC. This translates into CASSSPGLAGGPGFNEQFF.

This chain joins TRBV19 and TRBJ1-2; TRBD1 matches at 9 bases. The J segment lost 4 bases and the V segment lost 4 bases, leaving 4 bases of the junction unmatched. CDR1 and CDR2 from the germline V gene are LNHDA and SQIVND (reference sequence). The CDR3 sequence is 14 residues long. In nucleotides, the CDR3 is TGTGCCAGTAGTAACCGGGACAGGGTCTATGGCTACACCTTC. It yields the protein CASSNRDRVYGYTF.

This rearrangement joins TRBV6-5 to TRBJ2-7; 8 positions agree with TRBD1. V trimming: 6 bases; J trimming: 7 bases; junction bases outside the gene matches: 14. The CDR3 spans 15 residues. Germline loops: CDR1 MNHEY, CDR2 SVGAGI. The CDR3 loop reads CASSLTRTGNREQYF. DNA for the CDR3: TGTGCCAGCAGCCTCACACGGACAGGGAACCGTGAGCAGTACTTC.

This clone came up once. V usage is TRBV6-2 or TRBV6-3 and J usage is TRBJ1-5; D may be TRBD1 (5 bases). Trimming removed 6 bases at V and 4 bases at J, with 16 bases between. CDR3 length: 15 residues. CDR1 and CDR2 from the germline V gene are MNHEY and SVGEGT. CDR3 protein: CASSISGGFNQPQHF. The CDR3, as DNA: TGTGCCAGCAGCATTTCTGGGGGATTTAATCAGCCCCAGCATTTT.

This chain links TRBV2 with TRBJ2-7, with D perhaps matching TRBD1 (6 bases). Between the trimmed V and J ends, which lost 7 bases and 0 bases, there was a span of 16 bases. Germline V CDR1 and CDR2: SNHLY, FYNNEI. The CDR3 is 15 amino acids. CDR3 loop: CASKGDRRSSYEQYF. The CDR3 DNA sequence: TGTGCCAGCAAGGGGGATCGTAGGAGCTCCTACGAGCAGTACTTC.

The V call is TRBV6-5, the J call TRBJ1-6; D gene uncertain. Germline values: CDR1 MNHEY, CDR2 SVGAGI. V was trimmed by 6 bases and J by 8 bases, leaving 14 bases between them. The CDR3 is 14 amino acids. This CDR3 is CASSSGLGDSPLHF. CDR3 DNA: TGTGCCAGCAGCTCGGGCCTAGGTGATTCACCCCTCCACTTT.

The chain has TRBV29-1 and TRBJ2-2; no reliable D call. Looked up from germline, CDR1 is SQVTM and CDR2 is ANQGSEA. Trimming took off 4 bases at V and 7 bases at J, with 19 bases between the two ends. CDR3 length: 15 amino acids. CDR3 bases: TGCAGCGTTGGGGTACAGTCCGGTTTTGGCGGGGAGCTGTTTTTT. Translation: CSVGVQSGFGGELFF.

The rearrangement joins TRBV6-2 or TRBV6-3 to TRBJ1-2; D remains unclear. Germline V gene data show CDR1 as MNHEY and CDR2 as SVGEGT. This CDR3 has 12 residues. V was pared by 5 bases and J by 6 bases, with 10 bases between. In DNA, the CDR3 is TGTGCCAGCAGTCCCACTTATCATGGCTACACCTTC. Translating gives CASSPTYHGYTF.

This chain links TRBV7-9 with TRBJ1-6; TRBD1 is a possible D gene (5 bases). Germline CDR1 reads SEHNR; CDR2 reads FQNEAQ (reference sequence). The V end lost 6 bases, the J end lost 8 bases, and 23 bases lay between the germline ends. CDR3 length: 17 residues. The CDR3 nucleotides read TGTGCCAGCAGTTCTTATGGGTCCGGGGCGCGGGATTCACCCCTCCACTTT. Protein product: CASSSYGSGARDSPLHF.

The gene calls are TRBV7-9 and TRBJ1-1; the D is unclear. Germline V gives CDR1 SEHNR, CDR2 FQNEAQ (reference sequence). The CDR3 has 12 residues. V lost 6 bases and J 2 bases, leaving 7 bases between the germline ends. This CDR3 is CASSRVNTEAFF. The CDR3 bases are TGTGCCAGCAGTCGGGTTAACACTGAAGCTTTCTTT.

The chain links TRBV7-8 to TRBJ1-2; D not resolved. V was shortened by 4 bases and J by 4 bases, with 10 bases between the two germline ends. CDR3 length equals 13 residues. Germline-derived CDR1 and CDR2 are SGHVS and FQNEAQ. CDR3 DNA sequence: TGTGCCAGCAGCTGGGAGGCCAGCTATGGCTACACCTTC. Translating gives CASSWEASYGYTF.